The clone carrying this T cell receptor (beta chain) showed up many times. Its antigen is unidentified. Trimming removed 10 bases from V and 0 bases from J, with 14 bases in between. The CDR3 loop spans 14 amino acids. Germline CDR1 is MNHEY and CDR2 is SVGEGT. The sample belongs to a study of human T cells and chemical hapten exposure. Study findings and constraints: Versus controls, expanded TCRs had significantly more large CDR3 similarity clusters.

The sample's time point: patch test 3, about 24 weeks after DPC sensitization. Treatment defined: therapeutic diphenylcyclopropenone sensitization with weekly scalp DPC. Under the authors' procedure: Across samples, TCR counts had a median of about 100,000 and ranged from about 23,224 to 700,000. TCRdb reprocessed the RACE reads via MiXCR and lists one record per CDR3 protein. TCRdb assigned the V and J calls; the authors' analysis was not used. There are 80,000 to 100,000 distinct CDR3 sequences in the sample; less than 14% occur only once, and around 3.7% lies in the top ten. This rearrangement joins TRBV6-2 or TRBV6-3 to TRBJ2-3; D tentatively reads TRBD1 or TRBD2 (5 bases each). The TCR sequence derives from a woman in her forties or fifties with alopecia areata. Some clones in this sample may be carry-over from other donors' samples. This sample comprised whole blood, obtained in connection with sensitization to the hapten diphenylcyclopropenone (DPC). CDR3 sequence: CATKRGGSTDTQYF. The CDR3 DNA reads TGTGCCACAAAAAGGGGCGGGAGCACAGATACGCAGTATTTT.